A selection of T cell receptor beta chains follows, all from one sample in a study of T-cell memory formation after mild COVID-19. TCRdb re-analysed the 5' RACE reads in MiXCR, keeping a single row per CDR3 protein. The table has around 320,000 distinct CDR3 sequences, 25% to 30% seen once. Sequencing was carried out using PBMCs or a T cell subset sorted from them (not recorded which). The receptors come from an adult woman who had mild COVID-19 (a few samples of this study predate the infection). Cell type and time point are not known. Each CDR3 is given without its conserved first and last residue. Each record gives: J gene, V gene, CDR3 length, CDR3 protein.

TRBJ2-5 | TRBV7-8 | 10 | ASSSGRETQY
TRBJ2-1 | TRBV2 | 13 | ASRGRQGYVNEQF
TRBJ2-2 | TRBV27 | 10 | ASVGDTGELF
TRBJ2-5 | TRBV19 | 13 | ASSRPRELGETQY
TRBJ1-1 | TRBV9 | 11 | ASRGVENTEAF
TRBJ1-5 | TRBV5-5 | 18 | ASSLEVGRGLRGGNQPQH
TRBJ1-3 | TRBV12-3/TRBV12-4 | 11 | ASSWGTGNTIY
TRBJ1-2 | TRBV12-3/TRBV12-4 | 13 | ASSSRDGFNYGYT
TRBJ1-6 | TRBV30 | 10 | AWSATNSPLH
TRBJ1-3 | TRBV5-8 | 15 | ASSLVFGPNAGNTIY
TRBJ2-1 | TRBV7-3 | 14 | ASSLGTVSSYNEQF
TRBJ2-7 | TRBV3-1 | 12 | ASSQGTGPYEQY
TRBJ2-1 | TRBV12-5 | 15 | ASGLVLSGGEGNEQF
TRBJ1-2 | TRBV11-2 | 12 | ASSSTGGAGGYT
TRBJ1-2 | TRBV12-3/TRBV12-4 | 12 | ASSLGQGVRGYT